Below are 15 T cell receptor beta chains sequenced from a single sample in a study of blood T cells in healthy people across ages. Primed by a sample-barcoded 5' primer and a J-beta primer mix, a second PCR proceeded for roughly 7 to 11 cycles. One entry per CDR3 protein, called by TCRdb with MiXCR from the 5' RACE reads. The table includes roughly 730,000 distinct CDR3 sequences, more than 55% detected once. The sequencing sample was made of blood. These receptors all stem from a man aged 40-50 years in good health.

This chain's CDR3 is CATSRETSSYEQYF. The CDR3 coding sequence is TGTGCCACCAGCAGAGAGACTAGCTCCTACGAGCAGTACTTC. The V and J genes are TRBV15 and TRBJ2-7, with TRBD2 as a possible D gene (6 bases). The CDR3 is made up of 14 amino acids. The germline CDR1 and CDR2 sequences are LNHNV and YYDKDF (reference sequence). The V end lost 0 bases, the J end lost 0 bases, and 6 bases lay between the germline ends.

In this sample, this clonotype turned up a few times. This sequence joins TRBV7-2 and TRBJ2-5; 7 bases are a match to TRBD2. Germline CDR1 and CDR2: SGHTA and FQGNSA. V dropped 3 bases and J dropped 1; count of bases not matched to a gene: 11. The length of the CDR3 is 17 residues. CDR3 sequence (DNA): TGTGCCAGCAGCTTTCGAGCGGGGACCGATCCCCAAGAGACCCAGTACTTC. Amino acids: CASSFRAGTDPQETQYF.

Only a few counts were recorded for this clonotype. This chain links TRBV29-1 with TRBJ2-4, with TRBD1 matching 10 bases. The DNA end lines up better with TRBJ2-7; the J call may be wrong. CDR1 SQVTM and CDR2 ANQGSEA come from the germline V gene. The CDR3 is made up of 14 amino acids. The CDR3 DNA follows: TGCAGCGCGGGACAGGGGTCGCTCACCTACGAGCAGTACTTC. Its translation is CSAGQGSLTYEQYF.

This chain connects TRBV28 to TRBJ2-5; the D is unclear. The last part of the DNA fits TRBJ2-7 better; the J call may be wrong. The CDR3 runs to 13 residues. Germline V gives CDR1 MDHEN, CDR2 SYDVKM. The CDR3 protein is CASSFGPPNEQYF. The CDR3 region has the DNA TGTGCCAGCAGTTTTGGGCCACCTAACGAGCAGTACTTC.

This sequence joins TRBV12-3 or TRBV12-4 and TRBJ2-7; D unclear. CDR3 size: 14 residues. The V gene lost 5 bases and the J gene lost 0 bases, with 11 bases spanning the gap. The chain's CDR3 is CASSPETSSYEQYF. The DNA for the CDR3 is TGTGCCAGCAGTCCTGAAACGTCCTCCTACGAGCAGTACTTC.

The V and J genes are TRBV7-2 and TRBJ1-2; 9 nucleotides agree with TRBD1. The CDR3 totals 17 residues. Germline V lookup: CDR1 SGHTA, CDR2 FQGNSA. V was clipped by 5 bases and J by 0 bases; unmatched bases: 10. The CDR3 DNA follows: TGTGCCAGCAGCCAAACCGGGACAGGGAGAGCTAACTATGGCTACACCTTC. Translating gives CASSQTGTGRANYGYTF.

In the case of this clonotype: This could be a read error, since a much larger clone is one nucleotide away. The chain recombines TRBV6-5 with TRBJ2-1, with D tentatively TRBD1 (6 bases). The J call is doubtful: the DNA matches TRBJ2-7 better. The CDR3 sequence is 17 residues long. Germline CDR1 and CDR2: MNHEY and SVGAGI. CDR3 residues: CASSYSGSQGQYNEQYF. The CDR3 DNA reads TGTGCCAGCAGTTACTCGGGTTCACAGGGTCAATACAATGAGCAGTACTTC.

The V and J genes are TRBV6-5 and TRBJ1-2, with a possible D match to TRBD1 (6 bases). The length of the CDR3 is 15 residues. In germline, CDR1 is MNHEY, CDR2 SVGAGI. Deletions cut 5 bases from V and 2 bases from J, with 15 bases between. CDR3 in amino acids: CASSRGTLDNYGYTF. The CDR3 DNA follows: TGTGCCAGCAGTCGCGGGACACTTGACAACTATGGCTACACCTTC.

This rearrangement joins TRBV7-2 to TRBJ2-3, with TRBD2 matching over 8 bases. The CDR3 runs to 14 residues. The germline gives CDR1 SGHTA, CDR2 FQGNSA. The V gene end was trimmed by 4 bases and the J gene end by 4 bases; junction bases not matched to a gene: 4. CDR3 protein: CASSSGLASDTQYF. DNA of the CDR3: TGTGCCAGCAGCTCCGGACTAGCATCAGATACGCAGTATTTT.

V usage is TRBV29-1 and J usage is TRBJ2-7, with TRBD2 as a possible D gene (6 bases). CDR3 length: 11 residues. From germline, CDR1 is SQVTM and CDR2 ANQGSEA. V shed 4 bases and J shed 6 bases, with 10 bases lying between them. This chain's CDR3 is CSVGGGIEQYF. In nucleotides, the CDR3 is TGCAGCGTTGGTGGAGGGATCGAGCAGTACTTC.

The chain recombines TRBV14 with TRBJ2-7, with D uncertain. The CDR3 covers 15 residues. The V gene lost 0 bases and the J gene lost 2 bases, with 11 bases spanning the gap. From germline, CDR1 is SGHDN and CDR2 FVKESK. CDR3 amino acids: CASSQEGNLPYEQYF. The CDR3 DNA reads as TGTGCCAGCAGCCAAGAAGGGAACCTCCCCTACGAGCAGTACTTC.

This chain uses TRBV29-1 with TRBJ2-7, with TRBD1 matching 11 bases. The CDR3 extends over 15 amino acids. V lost 4 bases to trimming and J lost 1 base; unmatched junction nucleotides: 6. The germline V gene has CDR1 SQVTM and CDR2 ANQGSEA. The CDR3 region is CSVVIWDRGSYEQYF. CDR3 DNA sequence: TGCAGCGTTGTAATTTGGGACAGGGGGTCCTACGAGCAGTACTTC.

This clonotype was observed a handful of times. The CDR3 protein is CASSFVGGSREQYF. The CDR3 DNA is TGTGCCAGCAGTTTTGTAGGCGGGAGTCGCGAGCAGTACTTC. This chain links TRBV28 with TRBJ2-7, with 7 bases aligning to TRBD2. Germline V gene sequence: CDR1 MDHEN, CDR2 SYDVKM. The length of the CDR3 is 14 residues. J was trimmed by 6 bases and V by 3 bases; bases with no gene match: 8.

This clonotype was counted between two and nine times. The chain employs TRBV29-1 and TRBJ2-5, with D perhaps assigned TRBD1 or TRBD2 (5 bases each). This CDR3 is built from 12 residues. V lost 4 bases and J lost 11, with 17 bases in between. CDR1 and CDR2 from the germline V gene are SQVTM and ANQGSEA. In nucleotides, the CDR3 is TGCAGCGTTGTAGGGGAGTCGCGTGAGCAGTACTTC. Translating gives CSVVGESREQYF.

In this sample, this clonotype turned up a few times. The chain has TRBV20-1 and TRBJ2-7; TRBD1 agrees at 8 bases. V was pared by 6 bases and J by 3 bases, with 13 bases of the junction left unmatched. The CDR3 covers 15 residues. In germline, CDR1 is DFQATT, CDR2 SNEGSKA (reference sequence). CDR3 nucleotide sequence: TGCAGTGCCACAATAGGGACAGGACACAACTACGAGCAGTACTTC. It codes for CSATIGTGHNYEQYF.